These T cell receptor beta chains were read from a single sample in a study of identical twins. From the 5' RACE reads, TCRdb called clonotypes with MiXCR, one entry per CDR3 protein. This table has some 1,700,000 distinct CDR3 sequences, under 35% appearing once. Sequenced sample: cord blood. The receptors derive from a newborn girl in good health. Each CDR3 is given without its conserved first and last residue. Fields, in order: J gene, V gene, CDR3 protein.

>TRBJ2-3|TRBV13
ASSLAQGAADTQY
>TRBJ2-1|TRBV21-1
ASSKNSGRLGEQF
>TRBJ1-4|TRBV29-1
SVSHKGEKLF
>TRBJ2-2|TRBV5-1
ASSASGTRVTGELF
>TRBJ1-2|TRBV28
ASSLGSVHNYGYT
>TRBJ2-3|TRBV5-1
ASPRSTDTQY
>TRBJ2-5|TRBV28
ASSVGGSGVHEQY
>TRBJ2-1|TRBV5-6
ASSLLAGYDNEQF
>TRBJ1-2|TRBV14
ASSPLDRRHGYT
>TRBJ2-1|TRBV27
ASSLSKGLAGGRQF
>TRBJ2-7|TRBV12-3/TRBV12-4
ASSWGGVYEQY
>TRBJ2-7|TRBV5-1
ASSLNRAFSYEQY
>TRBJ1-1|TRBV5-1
ASSSHGNTEAF
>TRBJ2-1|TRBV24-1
ATSGLAGGPSYNEQF
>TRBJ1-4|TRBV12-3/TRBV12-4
ASSFSLGLFPTNEKLF
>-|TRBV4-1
ASSQAGTGLLYEQY
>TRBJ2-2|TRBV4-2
ASSQARGELF
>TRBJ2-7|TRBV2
ASRLARYEQY
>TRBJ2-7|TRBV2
ASTPLDREQY
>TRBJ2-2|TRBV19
ASSKAGNTGELF
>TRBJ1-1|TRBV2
ASSEALGGLRAF
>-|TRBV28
ASTKSGTRYNEQF
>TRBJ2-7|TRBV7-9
ASSLGQVIYEQY
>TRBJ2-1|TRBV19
ASSIPIIREQF
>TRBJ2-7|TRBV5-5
ASRQGLAEPSYEQY
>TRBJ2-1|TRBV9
ASSPVGGQYNEQF
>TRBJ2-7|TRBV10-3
AISDSPLRVYEQY
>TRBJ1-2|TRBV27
ASSYHRAAKLSYT
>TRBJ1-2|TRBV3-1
ASRATRRGGYT
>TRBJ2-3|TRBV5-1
ASSLLGSYTDTQY
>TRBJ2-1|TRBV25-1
ASSESGVSSYNEQF
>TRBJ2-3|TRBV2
ASNRNTDTQY
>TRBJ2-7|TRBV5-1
ASSLLESYEQY
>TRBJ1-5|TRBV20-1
SARTDRVPQPQH
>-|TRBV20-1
SAPDFNHEQY
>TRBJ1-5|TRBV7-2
ASSPVQGSYQPQH
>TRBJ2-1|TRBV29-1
SVGAPSGSISYNEQF
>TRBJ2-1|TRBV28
ASSFDQGFEQF
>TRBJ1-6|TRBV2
ASSEEANSPLH
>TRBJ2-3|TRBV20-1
SANGQGAGTDTQY
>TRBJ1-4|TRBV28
ASSLGRSKRGLF
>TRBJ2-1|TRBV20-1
SARPLGLAVQNYNEQF
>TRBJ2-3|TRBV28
ASSQDYRGKVTDTQY
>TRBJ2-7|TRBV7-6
ASSLQTSYYEQY
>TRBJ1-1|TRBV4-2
ASSQESGTSSYTEAF